This T cell receptor beta chain was obtained from a study of shared clonotypes between healthy human individuals. Turning to the study itself: Samples came from a couple of female and a few male donors aged 18 to 49. Study-level findings and limits: Estimated richness was generally greater in naive than memory subsets.

V lost 0 bases to trimming and J lost 2 bases; unmatched junction nucleotides: 4. The CDR3 consists of 16 residues. CDR1 and CDR2 (germline): SGHAT, FQNNGV. Details on this clone: The target antigen is unknown.

Clones were read by immunoSEQ multiplex PCR, and TCRdb kept only the in-frame ones, dropping some. This sample yields hundreds of thousands of clones, of which roughly 97% are seen a single time; 0.055% to 0.07% belongs to the top ten. The chain uses TRBV11-2 and TRBJ2-3, with 8 positions matching TRBD2. Material for sequencing was naive CD4+ T cells sorted from blood. This sample's subset: CD45RA+ positively selected. This TCR derives from a woman in her 30s in good health. CDR3 coding DNA: TGTGCCAGCAGCTTAGAGATAGCGGGACCCACAGATACGCAGTATTTT. This gives the protein CASSLEIAGPTDTQYF.